This T cell receptor beta chain stems from a study of T cells in Graves' hyperthyroidism and ophthalmopathy. About the research overall: Peripheral blood was collected at initial diagnosis, before any treatment.

This clonotype was seen at least ten times. What it binds is not known. Findings of the study overall: Stable hyperthyroidism was told apart from ophthalmopathy by a model built on 13 V-J features.

V was cut by 0 bases and J by 2 bases, with 9 bases left in between. CDR3 length equals 15 residues. Germline V CDR1 and CDR2: SGDLS, YYNGEE. Patients with ophthalmopathy all had a Clinical Activity Score of at least 3, a NOSPECS grade of at least 4 and duration under 3 months. Amplified TCR beta CDR3 regions derived from RNA transcripts. HTBI primers were the set used in a first-round RT-PCR of the TCR CDR3. TCRdb redid the calling of the multiplex PCR reads with MiXCR, one entry per CDR3 protein. Here the sample spans about 610,000 distinct CDR3 sequences, about 16% being singletons. Sequenced material: blood. The chain carries TRBV9 and TRBJ2-1; D is unresolved. This receptor was obtained from a woman between 40 and 55 years old with Graves' ophthalmopathy. The CDR3 bases are TGTGCCAGCAGCGTAGTCCCGGCCACCTACAATGAGCAGTTCTTC. Protein product: CASSVVPATYNEQFF.